What follows are 21 T cell receptor beta chains derived from one specimen sequenced in a study of T cells in Graves' hyperthyroidism and ophthalmopathy. TCR beta CDR3 sequences were amplified from RNA transcripts. The HTBI set primed first-round TCR CDR3 RT-PCR. TCRdb re-called the multiplex PCR reads through MiXCR, storing one row per CDR3 protein. Here the sample spans under 700,000 distinct CDR3 sequences, 40% to 55% being singletons. Sequencing was done on a sample of peripheral blood or thyroid tissue (not recorded which). Every receptor here comes from a woman under 30 with Graves' hyperthyroidism.

A single count supports this clonotype. At one boundary the junction diverges from the germline segment, which might be a read error. The J gene is TRBJ1-5, the V gene TRBV10-3; tentative D call: TRBD1 (6 bases). The CDR3 extends over 15 amino acids. The V gene's germline CDR1 is ENHRY and CDR2 SYGVKD. CDR3 region: CASSDETGGSEPRHF. CDR3 bases: TGTGCCAGCAGTGACGAGACAGGCGGTAGTGAGCCCCGGCATTTT.

The chain links TRBV7-8 to TRBJ1-6; possibly TRBD1 for D (6 bases). V was trimmed by 5 bases and J by 4 bases, leaving 18 bases between them. Germline V lookup: CDR1 SGHVS, CDR2 FQNEAQ. CDR3 size: 17 residues. The CDR3 is CASSPAGGGSYNSPLHF. The CDR3 DNA follows: TGTGCCAGCAGCCCCGCCGGAGGGGGAAGTTATAATTCACCCCTCCACTTT.

The chain is built from TRBV2 and TRBJ2-1, with TRBD2 matching over 11 bases. Germline V CDR1 and CDR2: SNHLY, FYNNEI. The V segment lost 3 bases and the J segment 4 bases; nucleotides outside the gene matches: 8. The CDR3 extends over 17 amino acids. The CDR3 spells CASSDPLSGRGYNEQFF. The CDR3, as DNA: TGTGCCAGCAGTGATCCCCTTAGCGGGAGGGGATACAATGAGCAGTTCTTC.

V gene TRBV2 combines with J gene TRBJ2-1; perhaps TRBD1 as D (6 bases). In germline, CDR1 is SNHLY, CDR2 FYNNEI. This CDR3 is built from 14 residues. Trimming removed 1 base at V and 7 bases at J, with 11 bases between. CDR3 amino acids: CASSEGRGVNEQFF. The CDR3 region has the DNA TGTGCCAGCAGTGAAGGCAGGGGCGTGAATGAGCAGTTCTTC.

The chain has TRBV10-3 and TRBJ2-7, with D tentatively TRBD1 (6 bases). The CDR3 is 13 amino acids. Germline V gene sequence: CDR1 ENHRY, CDR2 SYGVKD. Trimming shortened V by 2 bases and J by 5 bases, and 10 bases separated the two germline ends. The DNA for the CDR3 is TGTGCCATCAGTGAGACAGGGATCGACGAGCAGTACTTC. Translated: CAISETGIDEQYF.

The genes are TRBV7-9 and TRBJ1-5; D gene ambiguous. CDR3 length: 14 residues. Germline V gene data show CDR1 as SEHNR and CDR2 as FQNEAQ (reference sequence). Trimming cost V 0 bases and J 3 bases, with 6 bases left between them. This chain's CDR3 is CASSLAATNQPQHF. DNA for the CDR3: TGTGCCAGCAGCTTAGCGGCGACCAATCAGCCCCAGCATTTT. Complete variable domain (other parts from reference TRBV7-9 and TRBJ1-5): DTGVSQNPRHKITKRGQNVTFRCDPISEHNRLYWYRQTLGQGPEFLTYFQNEAQLEKSRLLSDRFSAERPKGSFSTLEIQRTEQGDSAMYLCASSLAATNQPQHFGDGTRLSIL.

Regarding this clonotype: An end of the junction does not agree with germline; a read error may underlie this. The V call is TRBV24-1, the J call TRBJ2-5; 8 bases map to TRBD2. Germline values: CDR1 KGHDR, CDR2 SFDVKD. The CDR3 spans 14 residues. The CDR3 sequence: CATSGTLAEEAQYF. In DNA, the CDR3 is TGTGCCACCAGTGGAACACTAGCGGAAGAGGCCCAGTACTTC.

The chain carries TRBV19 and TRBJ2-7, with a weak D call TRBD1 (6 bases). Germline V gene data show CDR1 as LNHDA and CDR2 as SQIVND (reference sequence). This CDR3 comprises 15 residues. With 9 bases removed from V and 2 bases from J, the gap between germline ends came to 20 bases. CDR3 in DNA: TGTGCCAGCAGCCCCGGGACACAAATCGCCTACGAGCAGTACTTC. Protein: CASSPGTQIAYEQYF.

This clonotype was observed a few times. This chain connects TRBV20-1 to TRBJ1-5, with D unclear. The CDR3 runs to 16 residues. Germline CDR1 reads DFQATT; CDR2 reads SNEGSKA (reference sequence). The V end lost 2 bases, the J end lost 1 base, and 15 bases lay between the germline ends. The CDR3 coding sequence is TGCAGTGCTAGACACCGGGGAAGTTGGAGCAATCAGCCCCAGCATTTT. This codes for CSARHRGSWSNQPQHF.

As DNA, the CDR3 is TGTGCCAGCAGTATGGGACAGCTGTTTTTT. Translating gives CASSMGQLFF. The J gene is TRBJ2-2, the V gene TRBV2; TRBD1 or TRBD2 may be the D gene (5 bases each). This CDR3 has 10 amino acids. Germline loops: CDR1 SNHLY, CDR2 FYNNEI. Trimming removed 5 bases from V and 12 bases from J, with 7 bases in between.

This clonotype was picked up many times. The V gene is TRBV19, the J gene TRBJ2-6; D possibly corresponds to TRBD1 (5 bases). V was clipped by 6 bases and J by 2 bases, with 11 bases between them. The CDR3 totals 15 residues. Per the germline V gene, CDR1 is LNHDA and CDR2 is SQIVND (reference sequence). The CDR3 coding sequence is TGTGCCAGTAGGGCGGCAGGGACTGGGGCCAACGTCCTGACTTTC. The encoded protein is CASRAAGTGANVLTF.

The chain couples TRBV20-1 to TRBJ1-3; D gene uncertain. The CDR3 loop spans 15 amino acids. Germline-derived CDR1 and CDR2 are DFQATT and SNEGSKA (reference sequence). V was pared by 0 bases and J by 0 bases, with 9 bases between. The CDR3 loop reads CSARDKRDSGNTIYF. The CDR3 nucleotides read TGCAGTGCTAGAGATAAAAGGGACTCTGGAAACACCATATATTTT.

With regard to this clonotype: Germline and junction disagree at one end, which may indicate a read error. The V and J genes are TRBV5-1 and TRBJ1-5; no firm D call. CDR3 length equals 15 residues. Per the germline V gene, CDR1 is SGHRS and CDR2 is YFSETQ. The CDR3 region has the DNA TGTGCCAGCAGTGAGGTTGGAGGGCTGCGTCAGCCCCAGCATTTT. Translating it yields CASSEVGGLRQPQHF.

The gene calls are TRBV12-5 and TRBJ2-2, with D possibly TRBD1 on 5 matching bases. Germline V gene data show CDR1 as LGHNT and CDR2 as FRNRAP. This CDR3 has 15 residues. The CDR3 nucleotides read TGTGCCAGCAGTTTTAACAGGCCGAACACCGGGGAGCTGTTTTTT. It codes for CASSFNRPNTGELFF.

The CDR3 bases are TGTGCCAGCAGCCCCGGTGGGGGGGCTCGCACTGAAGCTTTCTTT. This sequence encodes CASSPGGGARTEAFF. The genes are TRBV7-6 and TRBJ1-1, with a possible D match to TRBD1 (6 bases). Trimming shortened V by 5 bases and J by 4 bases, and 17 bases separated the two germline ends. The CDR3 is made up of 15 amino acids. CDR1 is SGHVS and CDR2 is FNYEAQ in the germline V gene.

The chain has TRBV20-1 and TRBJ2-5; 8 bases match TRBD1. The DNA end favors TRBJ2-7, so the J call may be wrong. The CDR3 length is 13 residues. CDR1 and CDR2 (germline): DFQATT, SNEGSKA (reference sequence). The CDR3 coding sequence is TGCAGTGCTGCGAGCCAGGGGGCGGACGAGCAGTACTTC. Translation gives CSAASQGADEQYF.

In its sample, this clonotype was seen many times. The rearrangement links TRBV10-3 to TRBJ1-2; D remains unclear. CDR1 and CDR2 (germline): ENHRY, SYGVKD. The CDR3 length is 15 residues. Trimming stripped 0 bases from V and 1 base from J, with 9 bases between. CDR3 in amino acids: CAISESAGNNYGYTF. CDR3 nucleotides: TGTGCCATCAGTGAGTCCGCAGGAAATAACTATGGCTACACCTTC.

This chain connects TRBV5-1 to TRBJ2-7; possibly TRBD2 for D (6 bases). CDR3 size: 14 residues. Trimming stripped 4 bases from V and 6 bases from J, with 17 bases between. Per the germline V gene, CDR1 is SGHRS and CDR2 is YFSETQ. In nucleotides, the CDR3 is TGCGCCAGCAGCGTGGGGACTCCAAGGGGCGAGCAGTACTTC. Residues: CASSVGTPRGEQYF.

This clonotype has only a few counts. This sequence joins TRBV7-2 and TRBJ2-7, with 7 bases fitting TRBD1. This CDR3 has 13 residues. The V gene end was trimmed by 10 bases and the J gene end by 3 bases; junction bases not matched to a gene: 9. Germline values: CDR1 SGHTA, CDR2 FQGNSA. CDR3 sequence: CAIVGQPIYEQYF. Here the CDR3 DNA reads TGTGCCATAGTGGGACAGCCTATCTACGAGCAGTACTTC.

About this clonotype: An end of the junction does not agree with germline; a read error may underlie this. The chain has TRBV7-9 and TRBJ1-1; D call uncertain. CDR3 size: 14 residues. Germline lookup yields CDR1 SEHNR and CDR2 FQNEAQ (reference sequence). CDR3 nucleotide sequence: TGCGCCAGCAGCCAAGATATGGTGAACACTGAAGCTTTCTTT. Protein: CASSQDMVNTEAFF. The whole variable domain, filled in from reference TRBV7-9 and TRBJ1-1, reads DTGVSQNPRHKITKRGQNVTFRCDPISEHNRLYWYRQTLGQGPEFLTYFQNEAQLEKSRLLSDRFSAERPKGSFSTLEIQRTEQGDSAMYLCASSQDMVNTEAFFGQGTRLTVV.

For this clonotype: A much larger clone differs by one base, so this may be a read error. V usage is TRBV7-9 and J usage is TRBJ1-2, with 10 bases lining up with TRBD1. From germline, CDR1 is SEHNR and CDR2 FQNEAQ (reference sequence). The CDR3 loop spans 16 amino acids. The CDR3: CASSKSVLTGGYGCTF. CDR3 in DNA: TGTGCCAGCAGCAAGTCGGTTTTGACAGGGGGCTATGGCTGCACCTTC.